These 26 T cell receptor beta chains were sequenced from one sample in a study of CD8+ T cells in alopecia areata. Samples from alopecia areata patients were lesional scalp punch biopsies and peripheral blood. TCR sequencing used cDNA made by reverse transcription of extracted RNA. Repertoires were generated with immunoSEQ multiplex PCR, while TCRdb's copy carries only in-frame clones and drops some. The sample lists just under 7,500 clones, around 60% seen once, with roughly 17% in the top ten. This specimen consisted of skin, obtained at week 0. Every receptor here comes from a human donor with alopecia areata.

J is TRBJ2-1 and V is TRBV6-1, with TRBD1 as a possible D gene (6 bases). Per germline, CDR1 MNHNS and CDR2 SASEGT. This CDR3 spans 16 amino acids. The V end lost 3 bases, the J end lost 2 bases, and 14 bases lay between the germline ends. The DNA of the CDR3 is TGTGCCAGCAGTGACAGGGGTCGGTATCCCTACAATGAGCAGTTCTTC. Translating it yields CASSDRGRYPYNEQFF.

The J gene is TRBJ2-7, the V gene TRBV5-1; TRBD1 matches at 8 bases. V lost 4 bases to trimming and J lost 5 bases; unmatched junction nucleotides: 8. Germline CDR1 SGHRS, CDR2 YFSETQ. This CDR3 region has 14 residues. Here the CDR3 DNA reads TGCGCCAGCAGCGTACGACAGGGGCTTCACGAGCAGTACTTC. Protein sequence: CASSVRQGLHEQYF.

The chain has TRBV27 and TRBJ2-5, with 12 bases identical to TRBD2. The germline gives CDR1 MNHEY, CDR2 SMNVEV (reference sequence). CDR3 length equals 15 residues. V lost 5 bases and J lost 2; bases outside the gene matches: 3. CDR3 DNA: TGTGCCAGCAGTCCACTAGCGGGGGGACAAGAGACCCAGTACTTC. Translating gives CASSPLAGGQETQYF.

The chain employs TRBV6-5 and TRBJ1-5; no clear D. Germline V gene sequence: CDR1 MNHEY, CDR2 SVGAGI. The V end was cut by 2 bases, the J end by 9 bases, with 14 bases between. The CDR3 has 14 amino acids. The CDR3 DNA follows: TGTGCCAGCAGTTACGGACTCTCGGGTAGGCCCCAGCATTTT. Residues: CASSYGLSGRPQHF.

This rearrangement joins TRBV27 to TRBJ2-3; 8 bases agree with TRBD1. CDR3 length equals 15 residues. V lost 3 bases to trimming and J lost 2 bases; unmatched junction nucleotides: 4. Germline CDR1 is MNHEY and CDR2 is SMNVEV (reference sequence). CDR3 nucleotides: TGTGCCAGCAGTTTGTCGGACAGGGACACAGATACGCAGTATTTT. Translated, it gives CASSLSDRDTDTQYF.

The gene calls are TRBV20-1 and TRBJ1-2; D is uncertain. V was pared by 3 bases and J by 7 bases, with 9 bases between. From germline, CDR1 is DFQATT and CDR2 SNEGSKA (reference sequence). The CDR3 runs 11 residues. The CDR3 sequence: CSARDEGGYTF. CDR3 bases: TGCAGTGCTAGGGACGAGGGTGGCTACACCTTC.

The chain links TRBV7-6 to TRBJ2-2; 7 bases agree with TRBD2. Trimming took 1 base from V and 6 from J; bases not matched to a gene: 8. In germline, CDR1 is SGHVS, CDR2 FNYEAQ. The length of the CDR3 is 16 residues. The CDR3 DNA reads as TGTGCCAGCAGCTTAGGAAGCCTTCGGGGGGCCGGGGAGCTGTTTTTT. Translating gives CASSLGSLRGAGELFF. Variable domain in full (rest from reference TRBV7-6 and TRBJ2-2): GAGVSQSPRYKVTKRGQDVALRCDPISGHVSLYWYRQALGQGPEFLTYFNYEAQQDKSGLPNDRFSAERPEGSISTLTIQRTEQRDSAMYRCASSLGSLRGAGELFFGEGSRLTVL.

By share of the sample, this clone is large. The chain joins TRBV4-3 to TRBJ1-1; D gene ambiguous. In germline, CDR1 is LGHNA, CDR2 YSLEER. CDR3 size: 18 residues. Between the trimmed V and J ends, which lost 3 bases and 3 bases, there was a span of 23 bases. The CDR3 here is CASSHRTFGDMMDTEAFF. DNA for the CDR3: TGCGCCAGCAGCCATAGAACTTTTGGCGATATGATGGACACTGAAGCTTTCTTT.

The chain employs TRBV6-5 and TRBJ1-2; D gene unclear. Germline V gives CDR1 MNHEY, CDR2 SVGAGI. This CDR3 region has 13 residues. The V end was cut by 0 bases, the J end by 6 bases, with 8 bases between. CDR3 region: CASSYSKADGYTF. The CDR3 DNA is TGTGCCAGCAGTTACTCAAAGGCGGATGGCTACACCTTC.

The chain uses TRBV5-1 and TRBJ2-6; 9 bases are shared with TRBD1. The CDR3 runs to 20 residues. Germline trimming cut 0 bases from V and 1 base from J; bases unmatched to any gene: 11. Germline CDR1 reads SGHRS; CDR2 reads YFSETQ. The DNA for the CDR3 is TGCGCCAGCAGCTTGGGGTCACAGGGGGCGCTTCGGTCTGGGGCCAACGTCCTGACTTTC. Protein product: CASSLGSQGALRSGANVLTF.

This clone was detected only a few times. The chain couples TRBV30 to TRBJ2-3; TRBD1 matches 10 bases. Looked up from germline, CDR1 is GTSNPN and CDR2 is SVGIG (reference sequence). With V trimmed by 6 bases and J by 6 bases, 6 bases remained unmatched. CDR3 length equals 13 residues. The chain's CDR3 is CACRGTGADTQYF. CDR3 coding DNA: TGTGCCTGCCGCGGGACAGGGGCCGATACGCAGTATTTT.

The V call is TRBV7-2, the J call TRBJ1-2; possible D gene TRBD1, 6 bases. CDR1 is SGHTA and CDR2 is FQGNSA in the germline V gene. The CDR3 sequence is 14 residues long. Trimming took off 5 bases at V and 4 bases at J, with 14 bases between the two ends. The CDR3 sequence: CASSPGGAGYGYTF. The CDR3, as DNA: TGTGCCAGCAGCCCGGGGGGGGCAGGCTATGGCTACACCTTC.

This clone has just a few counts. The chain carries TRBV7-2 and TRBJ1-5; D is unclear. The length of the CDR3 is 15 residues. V was shortened by 2 bases and J by 7 bases, with 15 bases between the two germline ends. CDR1 and CDR2 (germline): SGHTA, FQGNSA. The CDR3 here is CASSLLQAFGQPQHF. Written as DNA, the CDR3 is TGTGCCAGCAGCTTATTGCAGGCCTTCGGACAGCCCCAGCATTTT.

J is TRBJ2-2 and V is TRBV7-2, with 9 bases fitting TRBD1. The CDR3 length is 16 residues. V trimming: 2 bases; J trimming: 3 bases; junction bases outside the gene matches: 4. The V gene's germline CDR1 is SGHTA and CDR2 FQGNSA. The CDR3 region is CASSLTQGAYTGELFF. DNA of the CDR3: TGTGCCAGCAGCTTAACACAGGGGGCCTACACCGGGGAGCTGTTTTTT.

This chain links TRBV5-4 with TRBJ1-5, with D unresolved. Germline loops: CDR1 SGHNT, CDR2 YYREEE (reference sequence). The CDR3 covers 15 residues. Trimming left V 1 base short and J 3 bases short, with 11 bases between. The CDR3 loop reads CASSLHTPLNQPQHF. Written as DNA, the CDR3 is TGTGCCAGCAGCTTGCACACTCCACTCAATCAGCCCCAGCATTTT. Full variable domain (remainder filled in from reference TRBV5-4 and TRBJ1-5): ETGVTQSPTHLIKTRGQQVTLRCSSQSGHNTVSWYQQALGQGPQFIFQYYREEENGRGNFPPRFSGLQFPNYSSELNVNALELDDSALYLCASSLHTPLNQPQHFGDGTRLSIL.

This chain joins TRBV5-1 and TRBJ1-3; perhaps TRBD1 as D (6 bases). This CDR3 comprises 22 residues. CDR1 and CDR2 from the germline V gene are SGHRS and YFSETQ. Trimming removed 1 base from V and 0 bases from J, with 29 bases in between. The CDR3: CASSLTSRRDNETARSGNTIYF. DNA of the CDR3: TGCGCCAGCAGCTTGACCTCCCGAAGGGACAACGAGACAGCACGCTCTGGAAACACCATATATTTT.

V is TRBV7-2 and J is TRBJ1-2; D is unclear. The germline V gene has CDR1 SGHTA and CDR2 FQGNSA. The CDR3 is 11 amino acids. Trimming shortened V by 3 bases and J by 3 bases, and 2 bases separated the two germline ends. As DNA, the CDR3 is TGTGCCAGCAGCTTGTACTATGGCTACACCTTC. Residues: CASSLYYGYTF.

DNA for the CDR3: TGTGCCAGCAGCCTACTAGCGGGATTCTACAATGAGCAGTTCTTC. Translation gives CASSLLAGFYNEQFF. This chain connects TRBV28 to TRBJ2-1; TRBD2 aligns across 10 bases. Germline trimming cut 6 bases from V and 3 bases from J; bases unmatched to any gene: 5. The CDR3 runs to 15 residues. CDR1 is MDHEN, CDR2 SYDVKM, per germline.

The rearrangement links TRBV4-1 to TRBJ1-5; D unclear. The CDR3 extends over 14 amino acids. Germline V gives CDR1 MGHRA, CDR2 YSYEKL. V lost 1 base to trimming and J lost 4 bases, with 8 bases between them. The CDR3 reads CASSQVYSNQPQHF. The CDR3 region has the DNA TGCGCCAGCAGCCAAGTGTACAGTAATCAGCCCCAGCATTTT.

The chain carries TRBV9 and TRBJ2-5; 8 bases align to TRBD2. CDR1 and CDR2 from the germline V gene are SGDLS and YYNGEE. This CDR3 comprises 13 residues. Trimming at V came to 7 bases and at J to 6 bases, leaving 8 bases not matched to a gene. CDR3 in amino acids: CASGPAGGQTQYF. The CDR3 DNA follows: TGTGCCAGCGGTCCGGCGGGAGGACAGACCCAGTACTTC.

This clone was seen more than once but under ten times. This chain links TRBV5-4 with TRBJ2-4; D is unresolved. The CDR3 spans 15 residues. Trimming removed 4 bases at V and 0 bases at J, with 11 bases between. Germline CDR1 reads SGHNT; CDR2 reads YYREEE (reference sequence). The CDR3 DNA is TGTGCCAGCAGCGTGGTCCCCGGAGCCAAAAACATTCAGTACTTC. Translation: CASSVVPGAKNIQYF.

The count of this clone is one. The rearrangement uses TRBV18 and TRBJ1-1; perhaps TRBD1 as D (5 bases). The CDR3 is 19 residues long. The germline gives CDR1 KGHSH, CDR2 LQKENI. Trimming removed 2 bases from V and 0 bases from J, with 22 bases in between. The DNA for the CDR3 is TGTGCCAGCTCACCATCTCCCGGGACGGATCCTTTCGTGAACACTGAAGCTTTCTTT. This sequence encodes CASSPSPGTDPFVNTEAFF.

This clone was counted once. This chain joins TRBV5-1 and TRBJ2-3; 9 nucleotides align to TRBD2. CDR1 and CDR2 from the germline V gene are SGHRS and YFSETQ. The V and J ends lost 4 bases and 0 bases, in that order; junction bases with no gene match: 3. This CDR3 has 15 amino acids. CDR3 sequence reads: CASSLGLASTDTQYF. In DNA, the CDR3 is TGCGCCAGCAGCCTGGGACTAGCTAGCACAGATACGCAGTATTTT.

This clone came up a few times. The chain recombines TRBV5-4 with TRBJ2-6; D not resolved. This CDR3 has 15 residues. Germline lookup yields CDR1 SGHNT and CDR2 YYREEE (reference sequence). V shed 2 bases and J shed 0 bases, with 6 bases lying between them. The CDR3, as DNA: TGTGCCAGCAGCTTCAAGAGCTCTGGGGCCAACGTCCTGACTTTC. Its protein product is CASSFKSSGANVLTF.

J is TRBJ1-5 and V is TRBV7-8; possibly TRBD1 for D (6 bases). The CDR3 length is 19 residues. The germline V gene encodes CDR1 SGHVS and CDR2 FQNEAQ. Trimming took off 2 bases at V and 1 base at J, with 21 bases between the two ends. Here the CDR3 DNA reads TGTGCCAGCAGCTTAAGGTCGGGGAATCGAGGGGGAAGCAATCAGCCCCAGCATTTT. It specifies CASSLRSGNRGGSNQPQHF. Full variable domain (missing parts from reference TRBV7-8 and TRBJ1-5): GAGVSQSPRYKVAKRGQDVALRCDPISGHVSLFWYQQALGQGPEFLTYFQNEAQLDKSGLPSDRFFAERPEGSVSTLKIQRTQQEDSAVYLCASSLRSGNRGGSNQPQHFGDGTRLSIL.

The chain employs TRBV29-1 and TRBJ1-5; D gene unclear. Trimming shortened V by 6 bases and J by 1 base, and 10 bases separated the two germline ends. CDR1 and CDR2 (germline): SQVTM, ANQGSEA. This CDR3 has 13 amino acids. The CDR3 reads CSVRVGSNQPQHF. The CDR3 DNA reads TGCAGCGTACGGGTGGGAAGCAATCAGCCCCAGCATTTT.